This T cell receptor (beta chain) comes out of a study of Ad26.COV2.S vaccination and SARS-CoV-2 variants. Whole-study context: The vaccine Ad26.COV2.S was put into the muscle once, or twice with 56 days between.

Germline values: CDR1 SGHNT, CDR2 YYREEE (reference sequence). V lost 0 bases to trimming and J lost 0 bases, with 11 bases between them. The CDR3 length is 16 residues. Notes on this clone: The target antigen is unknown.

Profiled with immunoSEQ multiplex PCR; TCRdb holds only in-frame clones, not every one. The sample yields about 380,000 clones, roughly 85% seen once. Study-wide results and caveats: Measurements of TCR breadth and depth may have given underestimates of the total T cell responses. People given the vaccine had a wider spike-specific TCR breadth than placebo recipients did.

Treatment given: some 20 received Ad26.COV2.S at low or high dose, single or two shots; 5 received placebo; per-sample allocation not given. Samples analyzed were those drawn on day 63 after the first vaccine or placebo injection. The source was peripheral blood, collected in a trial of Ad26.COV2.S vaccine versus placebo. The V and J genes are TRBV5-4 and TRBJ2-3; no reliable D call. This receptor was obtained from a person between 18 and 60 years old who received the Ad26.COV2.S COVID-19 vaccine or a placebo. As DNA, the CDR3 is TGTGCCAGCAGCTTGGTTGAGCTCTTAAGCACAGATACGCAGTATTTT. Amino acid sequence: CASSLVELLSTDTQYF. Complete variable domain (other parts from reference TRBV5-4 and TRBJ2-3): ETGVTQSPTHLIKTRGQQVTLRCSSQSGHNTVSWYQQALGQGPQFIFQYYREEENGRGNFPPRFSGLQFPNYSSELNVNALELDDSALYLCASSLVELLSTDTQYFGPGTRLTVL.